This T cell receptor (beta chain) was identified during a study of blood T cells in healthy people across ages. This clonotype has only a few counts. Trimming at V came to 2 bases and at J to 2 bases, leaving 4 bases not matched to a gene. The germline V gene has CDR1 SEHNR and CDR2 FQNEAQ (reference sequence). The CDR3 is 15 residues long. The authors extracted at least 5 micrograms of total RNA per sample. A sample-barcoded 5' primer and a J-beta primer mix were used in a second PCR of roughly 7 to 11 cycles. MiXCR, applied by TCRdb to the 5' RACE reads, yields one record per CDR3 protein. The sample shows around 820,000 distinct CDR3 sequences, around 25% of them seen only once. This same sample was also taken into another study, of T cells of mothers and their children. From that paper: Samples were provided by three healthy Caucasian mothers and their six children.

This TCR came from a boy aged 5-17 years in good health. The chain is built from TRBV7-9 and TRBJ2-5, with 8 bases that match TRBD2. Sequenced input: blood. The CDR3 DNA reads as TGTGCCAGCAGCTTACGGGAGGGGCCGCAAGAGACCCAGTACTTC. It codes for CASSLREGPQETQYF.